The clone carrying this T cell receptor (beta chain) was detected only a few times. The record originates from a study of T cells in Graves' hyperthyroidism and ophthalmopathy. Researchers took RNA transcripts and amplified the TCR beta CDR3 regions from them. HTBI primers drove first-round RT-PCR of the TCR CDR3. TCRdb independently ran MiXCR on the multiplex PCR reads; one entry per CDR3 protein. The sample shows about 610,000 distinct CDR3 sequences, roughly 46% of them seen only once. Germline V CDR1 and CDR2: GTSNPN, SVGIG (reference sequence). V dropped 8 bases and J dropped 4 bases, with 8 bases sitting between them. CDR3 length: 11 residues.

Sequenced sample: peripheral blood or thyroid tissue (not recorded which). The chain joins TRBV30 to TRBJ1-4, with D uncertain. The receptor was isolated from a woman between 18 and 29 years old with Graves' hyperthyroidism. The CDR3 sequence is CAADGNEKLFF. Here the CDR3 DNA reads TGTGCCGCGGACGGTAATGAAAAACTGTTTTTT. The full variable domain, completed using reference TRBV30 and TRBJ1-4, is SQTIHQWPATLVQPVGSPLSLECTVEGTSNPNLYWYRQAAGRGLQLLFYSVGIGQISSEVPQNLSASRPQDRQFILSSKKLLLSDSGFYLCAADGNEKLFFGSGTQLSVL.